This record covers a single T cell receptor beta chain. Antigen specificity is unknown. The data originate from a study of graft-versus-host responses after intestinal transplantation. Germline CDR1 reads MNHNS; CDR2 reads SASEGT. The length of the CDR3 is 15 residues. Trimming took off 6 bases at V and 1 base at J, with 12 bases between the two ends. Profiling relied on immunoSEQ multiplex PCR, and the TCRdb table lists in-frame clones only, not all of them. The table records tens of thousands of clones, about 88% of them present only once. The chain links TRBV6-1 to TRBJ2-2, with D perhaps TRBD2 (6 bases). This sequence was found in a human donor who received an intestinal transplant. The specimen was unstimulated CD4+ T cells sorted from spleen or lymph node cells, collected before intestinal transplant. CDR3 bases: TGTGCCAGCAGACTATTCGGGGGGAACACCGGGGAGCTGTTTTTT. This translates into CASRLFGGNTGELFF.